The 23 T cell receptor beta chains in this list originate from one sample, sequenced in a study of response to subunit inactivated influenza vaccine. Each CDR3 protein gets one entry after TCRdb re-called the RT-PCR reads with MiXCR. The repertoire holds 500,000 to 700,000 distinct CDR3 sequences, with around 25% as singletons. These sequences were also reported in another study, on T cells expressing NK-cell markers. That report adds: In generating TCR beta cDNA, 5'RACE template switching with UMIs was used.

This sample comprised CD4+ T cells sorted from PBMCs, obtained 12 days after vaccination. These receptors originate from a man aged 50 to 59 who received an inactivated influenza vaccine.

This clonotype was counted a few times. This chain links TRBV28 with TRBJ1-1; D gene unclear. The CDR3 totals 14 residues. The germline CDR1 and CDR2 sequences are MDHEN and SYDVKM. Trimming cost V 4 bases and J 1 base, with 10 bases left between them. The DNA of the CDR3 is TGTGCCAGCAGTTACCCTGGACCGAACACTGAAGCTTTCTTT. Translation: CASSYPGPNTEAFF.

The chain links TRBV28 to TRBJ2-7; 8 nucleotides match TRBD2. The CDR3 is made up of 16 amino acids. Germline assignment: CDR1 MDHEN and CDR2 SYDVKM. J lost 2 bases, V lost 2 bases, and 8 bases had no gene match. The CDR3 sequence: CASSLRWTSRAYEQYF. Here the CDR3 DNA reads TGTGCCAGCAGTTTACGATGGACTAGCAGAGCCTACGAGCAGTACTTC.

The chain recombines TRBV6-5 with TRBJ2-1, with 8 positions matching TRBD2. V was pared by 5 bases and J by 6 bases, with 6 bases of the junction left unmatched. This CDR3 has 14 amino acids. CDR1 is MNHEY and CDR2 is SVGAGI in the germline V gene. CDR3 loop: CASSTGTRTNEQFF. CDR3 sequence (DNA): TGTGCCAGCAGTACAGGGACTAGAACCAATGAGCAGTTCTTC.

The rearrangement joins TRBV28 to TRBJ2-7; 8 bases match TRBD2. Trimming at V came to 2 bases and at J to 5 bases, leaving 8 bases not matched to a gene. Germline CDR1 reads MDHEN; CDR2 reads SYDVKM. This CDR3 is built from 15 residues. The CDR3 nucleotides read TGTGCCAGCAGTTTAAGGTCGGGAGGGCGACACGAGCAGTACTTC. This gives the protein CASSLRSGGRHEQYF.

The V gene is TRBV7-2, the J gene TRBJ2-1, with 12 bases lining up with TRBD2. The CDR3 length is 16 residues. V lost 4 bases, J lost 7 bases, and 8 bases stayed unmatched. Germline CDR1 SGHTA, CDR2 FQGNSA. In DNA form, the CDR3 reads TGTGCCAGCAGCTCCGTTGGACTAGCGGGGCGGAATGAGCAGTTCTTC. It encodes CASSSVGLAGRNEQFF. The complete variable domain, with remaining parts taken from reference TRBV7-2 and TRBJ2-1, reads GAGVSQSPSNKVTEKGKDVELRCDPISGHTALYWYRQSLGQGLEFLIYFQGNSAPDKSGLPSDRFSAERTGGSVSTLTIQRTQQEDSAVYLCASSSVGLAGRNEQFFGPGTRLTVL.

V gene TRBV20-1 combines with J gene TRBJ1-5; TRBD1 matches 8 bases. With 3 bases clipped from V and 2 bases from J, the junction kept 3 bases outside the gene matches. The CDR3 has 14 residues. Germline loops: CDR1 DFQATT, CDR2 SNEGSKA (reference sequence). The CDR3 is CSARTGVGNQPQHF. The CDR3 DNA follows: TGCAGTGCTAGGACAGGGGTGGGCAATCAGCCCCAGCATTTT.

Only a few counts were recorded for this clonotype. The CDR3 reads CASSFGTTSYNEQFF. The CDR3 DNA reads TGTGCCAGCAGCTTTGGGACAACCTCCTACAATGAGCAGTTCTTC. The chain employs TRBV7-3 and TRBJ2-1, with a weak D call TRBD1 (6 bases). V dropped 3 bases and J dropped 0 bases, with 9 bases sitting between them. This CDR3 has 15 residues. Germline CDR1 and CDR2: SGHTA and FQGTGA.

This sequence joins TRBV20-1 and TRBJ1-4; no clear D gene. Germline-derived CDR1 and CDR2 are DFQATT and SNEGSKA (reference sequence). Deletions cut 7 bases from V and 5 bases from J, with 11 bases between. The CDR3 contains 12 residues. Written as DNA, the CDR3 is TGCAGTGTACCAGGCCCCAATGAAAAACTGTTTTTT. It yields the protein CSVPGPNEKLFF.

This sequence joins TRBV5-4 and TRBJ2-1; D assignment may be TRBD1 or TRBD2 (7 bases each). Germline V gene sequence: CDR1 SGHNT, CDR2 YYREEE (reference sequence). V shed 4 bases and J shed 5 bases, with 19 bases lying between them. This CDR3 has 16 amino acids. The CDR3: CASSRDYRGGNNEQFF. Written as DNA, the CDR3 is TGTGCCAGCAGCCGAGATTACAGGGGAGGGAACAATGAGCAGTTCTTC.

The CDR3 protein is CASSMDRGRGNTIYF. The DNA for the CDR3 is TGTGCCAGTAGTATGGACAGGGGACGTGGAAACACCATATATTTT. The chain carries TRBV19 and TRBJ1-3; 9 nucleotides agree with TRBD1. The length of the CDR3 is 15 residues. Germline trimming cut 3 bases from V and 3 bases from J; bases unmatched to any gene: 3. Germline V gives CDR1 LNHDA, CDR2 SQIVND (reference sequence).

This clonotype was detected many times. The chain combines TRBV20-1 with TRBJ2-3, with D uncertain. The length of the CDR3 is 12 residues. CDR1 is DFQATT and CDR2 is SNEGSKA in the germline V gene (reference sequence). Trimming took 3 bases from V and 4 from J, leaving 8 bases between them. The CDR3 protein is CSASKTSDTQYF. In DNA, the CDR3 is TGCAGTGCTAGTAAGACCTCAGATACGCAGTATTTT.

This sequence joins TRBV4-3 and TRBJ2-6; unclear D gene. The germline V gene encodes CDR1 LGHNA and CDR2 YSLEER. The CDR3 runs to 16 residues. Trimming removed 0 bases from V and 2 bases from J, with 8 bases in between. The DNA of the CDR3 is TGCGCCAGCAGCCAAGAGATCCGGGCTGGGGCCAACGTCCTGACTTTC. It translates to CASSQEIRAGANVLTF.

This clonotype was seen a few times. The gene calls are TRBV6-5 and TRBJ2-3; D perhaps matches TRBD2 (6 bases). Germline V gene sequence: CDR1 MNHEY, CDR2 SVGAGI. Trimming left V 3 bases short and J 3 bases short, with 10 bases between. The CDR3 totals 14 residues. CDR3 amino acids: CASSYTGVTDTQYF. Here the CDR3 DNA reads TGTGCCAGCAGTTATACGGGAGTAACAGATACGCAGTATTTT.

The CDR3 loop reads CASSDGSGRVGTDTQYF. CDR3 nucleotide sequence: TGTGCCAGCAGTGACGGCTCGGGCAGGGTAGGGACAGATACGCAGTATTTT. The chain recombines TRBV2 with TRBJ2-3, with D perhaps TRBD1 (5 bases). Trimming removed 3 bases from V and 3 bases from J, with 19 bases in between. CDR3 size: 17 residues. Germline loops: CDR1 SNHLY, CDR2 FYNNEI.

The chain combines TRBV6-2 or TRBV6-3 with TRBJ2-5; D ambiguous. CDR1 MNHEY and CDR2 SVGEGT come from the germline V gene. This CDR3 spans 13 amino acids. Trimming cost V 6 bases and J 2 bases, with 10 bases left between them. The CDR3 sequence is CASRRLRQETQYF. DNA for the CDR3: TGTGCCAGCAGAAGACTGAGACAAGAGACCCAGTACTTC.

The chain employs TRBV7-2 and TRBJ1-3; D remains ambiguous. Germline V lookup: CDR1 SGHTA, CDR2 FQGNSA. This CDR3 is 15 amino acids long. The V and J ends lost 3 bases and 0 bases respectively, with 9 bases between them. CDR3 residues: CASSFSFDSGNTIYF. CDR3 sequence (DNA): TGTGCCAGCAGCTTTAGCTTTGACTCTGGAAACACCATATATTTT. Drawing the rest from reference TRBV7-2 and TRBJ1-3, the complete variable domain is GAGVSQSPSNKVTEKGKDVELRCDPISGHTALYWYRQSLGQGLEFLIYFQGNSAPDKSGLPSDRFSAERTGGSVSTLTIQRTQQEDSAVYLCASSFSFDSGNTIYFGEGSWLTVV.

This clonotype was seen a few times. The V gene is TRBV5-1, the J gene TRBJ1-2, with a possible D match to TRBD1 (5 bases). This CDR3 comprises 14 residues. V was shortened by 7 bases and J by 0 bases, with 13 bases between the two germline ends. The germline gives CDR1 SGHRS, CDR2 YFSETQ. The CDR3 here is CASGRDGTNYGYTF. The CDR3, as DNA: TGCGCCAGCGGCCGGGACGGGACTAACTATGGCTACACCTTC.

There are many counts of this clonotype. The CDR3 reads CASSSSPYEQYF. CDR3 DNA sequence: TGTGCCAGCAGTTCCTCCCCGTACGAGCAGTACTTC. The genes are TRBV12-3 or TRBV12-4 and TRBJ2-7; unclear D gene. Deletions cut 4 bases from V and 4 bases from J, with 8 bases between. The CDR3 loop spans 12 amino acids.

This rearrangement joins TRBV20-1 to TRBJ2-1; 13 bases line up with TRBD2. The junction had 4 bases not matched to a gene; V was cut back by 5 bases and J by 3 bases. Germline-derived CDR1 and CDR2 are DFQATT and SNEGSKA (reference sequence). This CDR3 is built from 15 residues. This CDR3 reads CSAPTSGRSYNEQFF. In DNA form, the CDR3 reads TGCAGTGCTCCGACTAGCGGGAGGAGCTACAATGAGCAGTTCTTC.

The chain joins TRBV30 to TRBJ2-1, with 16 bases fitting TRBD2. CDR1 and CDR2 (germline): GTSNPN, SVGIG (reference sequence). The V gene end was trimmed by 4 bases and the J gene end by 8 bases; junction bases not matched to a gene: 8. There are 16 residues in the CDR3. The CDR3 nucleotides are TGTGCCTGGACCCTCGGGACTAGCGGGGGGGCCTATGAGCAGTTCTTC. It specifies CAWTLGTSGGAYEQFF.

This clonotype was picked up a small number of times. The rearrangement links TRBV11-2 to TRBJ2-5; D gene ambiguous. V was trimmed by 1 base and J by 2 bases, leaving 8 bases between them. Germline CDR1 and CDR2: SGHAT and FQNNGV. The CDR3 runs to 14 residues. The chain's CDR3 is CASSLVPAQETQYF. The CDR3 DNA sequence: TGTGCCAGCAGCTTAGTTCCTGCACAAGAGACCCAGTACTTC.

This clonotype came up a few times. The genes are TRBV11-2 and TRBJ2-1, with D perhaps given as TRBD1 or TRBD2 (5 bases each). Trimming left V 1 base short and J 10 bases short, with 17 bases between. Germline V gene data show CDR1 as SGHAT and CDR2 as FQNNGV. The CDR3 spans 15 residues. CDR3 region: CASSLGGSTAGEQFF. The CDR3 DNA sequence: TGTGCCAGCAGCTTAGGGGGGTCGACGGCTGGCGAGCAGTTCTTC. Looking up the rest from reference TRBV11-2 and TRBJ2-1 gives the full variable domain: EAGVAQSPRYKIIEKRQSVAFWCNPISGHATLYWYQQILGQGPKLLIQFQNNGVVDDSQLPKDRFSAERLKGVDSTLKIQPAKLEDSAVYLCASSLGGSTAGEQFFGPGTRLTVL.

The chain links TRBV19 to TRBJ1-5; no firm D call. The CDR3 length is 12 residues. V lost 5 bases and J 4 bases, leaving 6 bases between the germline ends. Per germline, CDR1 LNHDA and CDR2 SQIVND (reference sequence). In nucleotides, the CDR3 is TGTGCCAGTAGTCCTTATAATCAGCCCCAGCATTTT. Protein sequence: CASSPYNQPQHF.